Listed below are T cell receptor beta chains from one sample, sequenced in a study of early T cells in non-severe SARS-CoV-2 infection. In TCRdb, the 5' RACE reads were re-called with MiXCR into one record per CDR3 protein. Among approximately 120,000 distinct CDR3 sequences listed, about 15% were seen once. Sequencing was done on a sample of whole blood. All receptors derive from an adult who was a healthcare worker with PCR-confirmed SARS-CoV-2 infection or an uninfected control (not recorded which). Each CDR3 is given with its conserved first and last residue. The order of the fields is J gene, V gene, CDR3 protein.

J gene: TRBJ1-1; V gene: TRBV6-5; CDR3 protein: CASTRTQNTEAFF
J gene: TRBJ1-6; V gene: TRBV7-9; CDR3 protein: CASSLALRDGSPLHF
J gene: TRBJ1-1; V gene: TRBV12-5; CDR3 protein: CASGLVTGDPAFF
J gene: TRBJ2-3; V gene: TRBV30; CDR3 protein: CAWGGTDTQYF
J gene: TRBJ1-1; V gene: TRBV12-5; CDR3 protein: CASGLVPLGHPEMKTEAFF
J gene: TRBJ1-3; V gene: TRBV15; CDR3 protein: CATSRVAGGSSGNTIYF
J gene: TRBJ2-7; V gene: TRBV12-3/TRBV12-4; CDR3 protein: CASSFAAGTEQYF
J gene: TRBJ2-5; V gene: TRBV3-2; CDR3 protein: CASSQEEETQYF
J gene: TRBJ2-7; V gene: TRBV25-1; CDR3 protein: CASSASGPRNEQYF
J gene: TRBJ2-1; V gene: TRBV30; CDR3 protein: CAWSVDSVVDEQFF